This T cell receptor (beta chain) was captured in a study of CD8+ T cells in alopecia areata. Study in general: Tofacitinib administration to treated patients was oral, at 5 to 10 mg twice daily. Broader study findings: An increase in clonality over normal scalp was evident in lesional scalp, especially alopecia totalis/universalis.

Sequencing templates came from extracted RNA that was reverse transcribed into cDNA. The repertoire was sequenced with immunoSEQ multiplex PCR; TCRdb's copy has only in-frame clones and lacks some. The sample carries some 170,000 clones, about three fifths recorded once. As to treatment: oral pan-JAK inhibitor, 5-10 mg twice daily. This clone has just a few counts. What it binds is unknown. The sequence was collected from a human donor with alopecia areata. The input for sequencing was CD4+ T cells sorted from blood, taken at approximately week 56, from a patient treated with tofacitinib.

CDR3 nucleotide sequence: TGTGCCAGCTCACCAGCGGACGGGAGCAATCAGCCCCAGCATTTT. Its translation: CASSPADGSNQPQHF. The rearrangement joins TRBV18 to TRBJ1-5; the D is unclear. The length of the CDR3 is 15 residues. Germline CDR1 is KGHSH and CDR2 is LQKENI. Trimming removed 2 bases from V and 1 base from J, with 9 bases in between.